This section outlines one T cell receptor (beta chain) sequence together with its context. These data belong to a study of shared clonotypes between healthy human individuals. Study summary: CD8 memory received one plate per donor, CD8 naive two, CD4 memory three and CD4 naive three.

TCRdb keeps only in-frame clones here, not all; method: immunoSEQ multiplex PCR. The repertoire holds 170,000 or so clones, with 66% as singletons. V was cut by 7 bases and J by 2 bases, with 14 bases left in between. CDR1 SNHLY and CDR2 FYNNEI come from the germline V gene. CDR3 length: 14 residues. The sequencing input was memory CD4+ T cells sorted from blood. Subset of the sample: CD45RA-negative fraction. This clonotype originated in a man in his thirties or forties in good health. J is TRBJ1-2 and V is TRBV2, with D unresolved. This CDR3 is CASTPSGLNYGYTF. The DNA for the CDR3 is TGTGCCAGCACCCCCTCCGGGCTCAACTATGGCTACACCTTC.